These T cell receptor beta chains were read from a single sample in a study of blood T cell repertoires in COVID-19. Only in-frame clones appear in the TCRdb table, and some are missing; sequencing was by immunoSEQ multiplex PCR. The table includes some 300,000 clones, approximately 89% detected once. Sequencing was done on a sample of PBMCs or T cells enriched from blood (not recorded which). The receptor source for this set is a woman aged 50 to 60 who had been exposed to COVID-19. Both conserved end residues are part of each CDR3. The D gene is left open where the match is weak. Part of the rows lack a size; the others show once, few, many or a class for expanded clones.

cdr3_nt cdr3_aa d_call v_call clone_size j_call
TGCAGTGCTAGTCCTACAGGGGGTAACTATGGCTACACCTTC CSASPTGGNYGYTF TRBD1 TRBV20-1 - TRBJ1-2
TGTGCCAGCAGGGGGCAAGACAATCAGCCCCAGCATTTT CASRGQDNQPQHF - TRBV2 once TRBJ1-5
TGTGCCAGCAGCCCCCGATCTCGGGGGGACAGGGCCTCCGCTGGGGCCAACGTCCTGACTTTC CASSPRSRGDRASAGANVLTF - TRBV21-1 - TRBJ2-6
TGTGCCTGGCTGAAAGGGGGTACAGATACGCAGTATTTT CAWLKGGTDTQYF - TRBV30 few TRBJ2-3
TGTGCCAGCGGGGGACAGGGGTTGAAAGAGCAGTACTTC CASGGQGLKEQYF TRBD1 TRBV2 - TRBJ2-7
TGCGCCAGCAGCGCAGGGGGCACCGCCTACGAGCAGTACTTC CASSAGGTAYEQYF TRBD1 TRBV5-1 once TRBJ2-7
TGTGCCAGCAGCTCAACAGGGAACTATGGCTACACCTTC CASSSTGNYGYTF - TRBV11-2 - TRBJ1-2
TGTGCCAGCAGGGAGGGACAGGGGGCATGGCAGCCCCAGCATTTT CASREGQGAWQPQHF TRBD1 TRBV27 - TRBJ1-5
TGCAGCGTTGCGGGGGTGAACACTGAAGCTTTCTTT CSVAGVNTEAFF - TRBV29-1 - TRBJ1-1
TGTGCCAGTGGGTCGATCGGACTTAGCACAGATACGCAGTATTTT CASGSIGLSTDTQYF - TRBV19 - TRBJ2-3